This TCR beta chain was identified in a study of cytomegalovirus exposure and HLA in healthy donors. Notes on the study in general: In a later analysis, productive TCRs from donors in an Asian-associated ancestry cluster reportedly carried fewer N-insertions than the cohort mean. Presence/absence analyses assumed roughly uniform sequencing depth across donors.

Germline CDR1 is LNHDA and CDR2 is SQIVND (reference sequence). The CDR3 covers 15 residues. V was cut by 4 bases and J by 1 base, with 14 bases left in between. PCR used 60 Vbeta primers and 13 Jbeta primers. TCRdb keeps only in-frame clones here, not all; method: immunoSEQ multiplex PCR. This table has about 190,000 clones, over 80% appearing once. Comments on this clone: What it recognizes is unknown.

The chain links TRBV19 to TRBJ2-7, with TRBD1 as a possible D gene (6 bases). This sequence originates from a man aged 35-49 years in good health and CMV-seropositive. The sample was PBMCs. CDR3 bases: TGTGCCAGTAGTAAGGGACAAGGTTCTTCCTACGAGCAGTACTTC. Encoded protein: CASSKGQGSSYEQYF.